This is a list of T cell receptor beta chains from one sample in a study of shared clonotypes between healthy human individuals. TCRdb's table, derived via immunoSEQ multiplex PCR, lists solely in-frame clones and lacks some. Among roughly 1.5 million clones listed, approximately 98% were seen once. The material sequenced was naive CD4+ T cells sorted from blood. Every receptor here comes from a man aged 25-45 years in good health. The CDR3 runs from the conserved cysteine through the conserved F or W. D genes are given only for firm matches. Size is stated for part of the rows, as once, few or many counts, or as a class when the clone is expanded.

clone size: NA
D gene: TRBD1
J gene: TRBJ1-3
V gene: TRBV18
CDR3 protein: CASSLTPRGLSDTIYF
CDR3 DNA: TGTGCCAGCTCACTGACCCCCAGGGGGCTTAGTGACACCATATATTTT

clone size: NA
D gene: NA
J gene: TRBJ2-5
V gene: TRBV7-7
CDR3 protein: CASTMNGAKGETQYF
CDR3 DNA: TGTGCTAGCACCATGAATGGGGCCAAGGGAGAGACCCAGTACTTC

clone size: NA
D gene: NA
J gene: TRBJ1-5
V gene: TRBV30
CDR3 protein: CAWGVGFPDQPQHF
CDR3 DNA: TGTGCCTGGGGGGTGGGATTCCCCGATCAGCCCCAGCATTTT

clone size: NA
D gene: TRBD1
J gene: TRBJ1-1
V gene: TRBV29-1
CDR3 protein: CSVGDSPEAFF
CDR3 DNA: TGCAGCGTGGGGGACAGCCCTGAAGCTTTCTTT

clone size: NA
D gene: TRBD1
J gene: TRBJ1-1
V gene: TRBV27
CDR3 protein: CASSPDRGLNTEAFF
CDR3 DNA: TGTGCCAGCAGTCCGGACAGGGGGCTGAACACTGAAGCTTTCTTT

clone size: NA
D gene: NA
J gene: TRBJ2-3
V gene: TRBV10-3
CDR3 protein: CAISEGGGTDTQYF
CDR3 DNA: TGTGCCATCAGCGAGGGTGGGGGCACAGATACGCAGTATTTT

clone size: NA
D gene: TRBD2
J gene: TRBJ2-1
V gene: TRBV5-4
CDR3 protein: CASSRESGIAYNEQFF
CDR3 DNA: TGTGCCAGCAGCCGTGAGAGCGGGATCGCCTACAATGAGCAGTTCTTC

clone size: once
D gene: NA
J gene: TRBJ2-7
V gene: TRBV19
CDR3 protein: CASSNMVVHEQYF
CDR3 DNA: TGTGCCAGTAGTAACATGGTTGTCCACGAGCAGTACTTC

clone size: NA
D gene: NA
J gene: TRBJ2-3
V gene: TRBV7-9
CDR3 protein: CASSLDVRETDTQYF
CDR3 DNA: TGTGCCAGCAGCTTAGACGTCAGGGAAACAGATACGCAGTATTTT

clone size: once
D gene: NA
J gene: TRBJ1-5
V gene: TRBV28
CDR3 protein: CASSPVNQPQHF
CDR3 DNA: TGTGCCAGCAGTCCCGTCAATCAGCCCCAGCATTTT

clone size: NA
D gene: TRBD1
J gene: TRBJ1-5
V gene: TRBV7-9
CDR3 protein: CASSSGTGDNQPQHF
CDR3 DNA: TGTGCCAGCAGCTCAGGGACAGGGGATAATCAGCCCCAGCATTTT

clone size: NA
D gene: TRBD1
J gene: TRBJ1-2
V gene: TRBV5-6
CDR3 protein: CASSSMGRDRRYYGYTF
CDR3 DNA: TGTGCCAGCAGCTCCATGGGTAGGGACAGGCGTTACTATGGCTACACCTTC

clone size: NA
D gene: NA
J gene: TRBJ1-2
V gene: TRBV29-1
CDR3 protein: CSVDGVPFYGYTF
CDR3 DNA: TGCAGCGTTGACGGGGTCCCATTCTATGGCTACACCTTC

clone size: once
D gene: NA
J gene: TRBJ2-1
V gene: TRBV28
CDR3 protein: CASSLGGNLYNEQFF
CDR3 DNA: TGTGCCAGCAGTTTAGGGGGGAACCTATACAATGAGCAGTTCTTC

clone size: NA
D gene: TRBD2
J gene: TRBJ2-2
V gene: TRBV19
CDR3 protein: CASSMTSGKRTGELFF
CDR3 DNA: TGTGCCAGTAGTATGACTAGCGGGAAGCGCACCGGGGAGCTGTTTTTT

clone size: NA
D gene: NA
J gene: TRBJ2-7
V gene: TRBV4-1
CDR3 protein: CASSQATISYEQYF
CDR3 DNA: TGCGCCAGCAGCCAAGCTACGATTTCCTACGAGCAGTACTTC

clone size: NA
D gene: NA
J gene: TRBJ2-7
V gene: TRBV5-5
CDR3 protein: CASSLDRYEQYF
CDR3 DNA: TGTGCCAGCAGCTTAGACAGGTACGAGCAGTACTTC

clone size: NA
D gene: NA
J gene: TRBJ2-7
V gene: TRBV6-4
CDR3 protein: CASSASFAPPIEQYF
CDR3 DNA: TGTGCCAGCAGTGCCTCCTTTGCGCCGCCGATCGAGCAGTACTTC

clone size: NA
D gene: NA
J gene: TRBJ2-5
V gene: TRBV2
CDR3 protein: CASSPRILAVGETQYF
CDR3 DNA: TGTGCCAGCAGTCCCAGGATACTAGCAGTAGGAGAGACCCAGTACTTC

clone size: NA
D gene: NA
J gene: TRBJ1-1
V gene: TRBV5-1
CDR3 protein: CASSLVGHKNTEAFF
CDR3 DNA: TGCGCCAGCAGCTTGGTGGGACATAAGAACACTGAAGCTTTCTTT

clone size: NA
D gene: TRBD1
J gene: TRBJ2-1
V gene: TRBV5-1
CDR3 protein: CASSAQTGAYEQFF
CDR3 DNA: TGCGCCAGCAGCGCCCAGACAGGGGCTTATGAGCAGTTCTTC

clone size: NA
D gene: TRBD1
J gene: TRBJ2-2
V gene: TRBV23-1
CDR3 protein: CASSPQGAGELFF
CDR3 DNA: TGCGCCAGCAGTCCCCAGGGGGCCGGGGAGCTGTTTTTT

clone size: NA
D gene: TRBD2
J gene: TRBJ2-7
V gene: TRBV9
CDR3 protein: CASSATTSGFEQYF
CDR3 DNA: TGTGCCAGCAGCGCGACGACTAGCGGGTTCGAGCAGTACTTC

clone size: NA
D gene: NA
J gene: TRBJ2-7
V gene: TRBV10-1
CDR3 protein: CASSVGGTGYEQYF
CDR3 DNA: TGCGCCAGCAGTGTCGGGGGCACGGGCTACGAGCAGTACTTC

clone size: once
D gene: NA
J gene: TRBJ1-5
V gene: TRBV4-1
CDR3 protein: CASSQAPGEAQILPQHF
CDR3 DNA: TGCGCCAGCAGCCAAGCCCCAGGAGAGGCCCAAATTTTGCCCCAGCATTTT

clone size: NA
D gene: NA
J gene: TRBJ1-5
V gene: TRBV30
CDR3 protein: CAWSEQDGQPQHF
CDR3 DNA: TGTGCCTGGAGTGAACAAGACGGACAGCCCCAGCATTTT

clone size: NA
D gene: NA
J gene: TRBJ2-7
V gene: TRBV6-5
CDR3 protein: CATRARQGVYEQYF
CDR3 DNA: TGTGCCACCAGGGCACGGCAGGGAGTATACGAGCAGTACTTC

clone size: once
D gene: TRBD1
J gene: TRBJ1-3
V gene: TRBV10-2
CDR3 protein: CASRLQGTGNTIYF
CDR3 DNA: TGCGCCAGCAGATTACAGGGGACTGGAAACACCATATATTTT

clone size: NA
D gene: TRBD2
J gene: TRBJ2-5
V gene: TRBV5-4
CDR3 protein: CASSSASGSPSGETQYF
CDR3 DNA: TGTGCCAGCAGCTCCGCTAGCGGGAGCCCGTCGGGGGAGACCCAGTACTTC

clone size: NA
D gene: NA
J gene: TRBJ2-5
V gene: TRBV2
CDR3 protein: CASTQDTPRETQYF
CDR3 DNA: TGTGCCAGCACGCAGGACACCCCCAGAGAGACCCAGTACTTC

clone size: NA
D gene: NA
J gene: TRBJ1-1
V gene: TRBV7-9
CDR3 protein: CASSFYRVHTEAFF
CDR3 DNA: TGTGCCAGCAGCTTTTACAGGGTACACACTGAAGCTTTCTTT

clone size: NA
D gene: TRBD1
J gene: TRBJ1-5
V gene: TRBV19
CDR3 protein: CASSMGQTNQPQHF
CDR3 DNA: TGTGCCAGTAGTATGGGACAGACCAATCAGCCCCAGCATTTT

clone size: NA
D gene: TRBD2
J gene: TRBJ2-2
V gene: TRBV27
CDR3 protein: CASSLLAGGPRELFF
CDR3 DNA: TGTGCCAGCAGTTTACTAGCGGGAGGGCCAAGGGAGCTGTTTTTT

clone size: NA
D gene: NA
J gene: TRBJ2-7
V gene: TRBV11-2
CDR3 protein: CASSLSLAHYSYEQYF
CDR3 DNA: TGTGCCAGCAGCTTATCCCTAGCCCACTACTCCTACGAGCAGTACTTC

clone size: NA
D gene: TRBD2
J gene: TRBJ2-1
V gene: TRBV6-6
CDR3 protein: CASSYPGLADNEQFF
CDR3 DNA: TGTGCCAGCAGCTACCCGGGACTAGCAGACAATGAGCAGTTCTTC

clone size: NA
D gene: NA
J gene: TRBJ2-1
V gene: TRBV5-5
CDR3 protein: CASSFDLEMEFF
CDR3 DNA: TGTGCCAGCAGCTTTGATCTGGAGATGGAGTTCTTC

clone size: NA
D gene: NA
J gene: TRBJ2-7
V gene: TRBV10-3
CDR3 protein: CATQGQSYEQYF
CDR3 DNA: TGTGCCACCCAGGGACAATCCTACGAGCAGTACTTC

clone size: NA
D gene: NA
J gene: TRBJ2-1
V gene: TRBV27
CDR3 protein: CASSFAPGEQFF
CDR3 DNA: TGTGCCAGCAGTTTCGCGCCCGGCGAGCAGTTCTTC